Sequencing of this T cell receptor (beta chain) was carried out in a study of cytomegalovirus exposure and HLA in healthy donors. The PCR ran on 60 Vbeta and 13 Jbeta primers. The data were produced by immunoSEQ multiplex PCR, yet TCRdb's version contains in-frame clones alone and is incomplete. This table holds more than 95,000 clones, roughly 74% found once. The V gene's germline CDR1 is SGHTA and CDR2 FQGNSA. The length of the CDR3 is 15 residues. The V gene end was trimmed by 5 bases and the J gene end by 7 bases; junction bases not matched to a gene: 11. The source is a woman aged 45 to 65 in good health and CMV-seropositive. The chain couples TRBV7-2 to TRBJ2-1; 7 bases align to TRBD1. The sequenced sample consisted of PBMCs. The CDR3 region is CASSERQGAYNEQFF. As DNA, the CDR3 is TGTGCCAGCAGCGAAAGACAGGGCGCGTATAATGAGCAGTTCTTC.